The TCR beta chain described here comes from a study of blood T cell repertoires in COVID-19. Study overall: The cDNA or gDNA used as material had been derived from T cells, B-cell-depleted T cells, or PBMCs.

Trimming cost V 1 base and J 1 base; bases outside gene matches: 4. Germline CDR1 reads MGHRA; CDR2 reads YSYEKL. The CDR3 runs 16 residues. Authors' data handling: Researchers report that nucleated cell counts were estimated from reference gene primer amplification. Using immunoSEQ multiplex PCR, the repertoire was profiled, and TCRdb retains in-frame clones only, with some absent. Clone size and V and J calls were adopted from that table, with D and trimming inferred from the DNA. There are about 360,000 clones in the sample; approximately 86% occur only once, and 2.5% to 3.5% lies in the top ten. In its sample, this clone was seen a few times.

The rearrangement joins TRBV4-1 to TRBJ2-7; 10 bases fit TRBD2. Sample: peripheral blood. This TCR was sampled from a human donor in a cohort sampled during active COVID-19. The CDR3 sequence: CASSQGTSGASYEQYF. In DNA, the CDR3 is TGCGCCAGCAGCCAAGGGACTAGCGGAGCTTCCTACGAGCAGTACTTC.